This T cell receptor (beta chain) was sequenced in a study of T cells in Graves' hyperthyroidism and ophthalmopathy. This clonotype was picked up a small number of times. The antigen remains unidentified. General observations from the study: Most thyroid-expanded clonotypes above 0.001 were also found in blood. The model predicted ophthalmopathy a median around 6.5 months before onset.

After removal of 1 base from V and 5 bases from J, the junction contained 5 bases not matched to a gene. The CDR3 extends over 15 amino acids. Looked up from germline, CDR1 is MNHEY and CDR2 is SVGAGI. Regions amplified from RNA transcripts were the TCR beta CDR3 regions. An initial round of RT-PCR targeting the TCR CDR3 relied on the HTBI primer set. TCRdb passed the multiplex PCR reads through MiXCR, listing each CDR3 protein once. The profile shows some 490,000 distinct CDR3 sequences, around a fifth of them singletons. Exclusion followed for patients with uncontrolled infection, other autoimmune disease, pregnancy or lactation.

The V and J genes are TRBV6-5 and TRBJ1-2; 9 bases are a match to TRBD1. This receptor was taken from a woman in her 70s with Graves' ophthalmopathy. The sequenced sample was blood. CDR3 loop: CASSYYTGGSYGYTF. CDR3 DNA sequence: TGTGCCAGCAGTTACTATACAGGGGGCAGTTATGGCTACACCTTC.